This TCR beta chain was obtained from a study of blood T cell repertoires in COVID-19. In the study overall: Samples representing acute and convalescent COVID-19 were sourced from the United States, Italy and Spain. In each case, the material was cDNA or gDNA derived from T cells, B-cell-depleted T cells, or PBMCs.

The CDR3 covers 15 residues. Trimming took off 0 bases at V and 4 bases at J, with 15 bases between the two ends. Germline loops: CDR1 GTSNPN, CDR2 SVGIG (reference sequence). In the original workflow: Cell counts per sample came from amplifying reference gene primers. Clones were sequenced by immunoSEQ multiplex PCR, and TCRdb holds only the in-frame ones, with some missing. V and J calls and clone size are those listed in that table; D and trimming were worked out from the DNA. The sample lists a few hundred thousand clones; around 80% were seen once. This chain uses TRBV30 with TRBJ1-1, with D perhaps matching TRBD1 (5 bases). Sequenced material: peripheral blood. This receptor was obtained from a man aged 45 to 65 with active or convalescent COVID-19. The CDR3 coding sequence is TGTGCCTGGAGTGTACCAGTGGGGCTGGTCACTGAAGCTTTCTTT. Translation gives CAWSVPVGLVTEAFF. Supplemented by reference TRBV30 and TRBJ1-1, the full variable domain reads SQTIHQWPATLVQPVGSPLSLECTVEGTSNPNLYWYRQAAGRGLQLLFYSVGIGQISSEVPQNLSASRPQDRQFILSSKKLLLSDSGFYLCAWSVPVGLVTEAFFGQGTRLTVV.